This T cell receptor (beta chain) came from a study of human T cells and chemical hapten exposure. Trimming stripped 4 bases from V and 3 bases from J, with 12 bases between. This CDR3 is built from 14 residues. Looked up from germline, CDR1 is MNHEY and CDR2 is SVGEGT. Stated time point: pre-sensitization, week 0. The treatment is: therapeutic diphenylcyclopropenone sensitization with weekly scalp DPC. TCRdb re-called the RACE reads with MiXCR, one entry per CDR3 protein. The sample lists 150,000 to 200,000 distinct CDR3 sequences; just under 30% were seen once. The sample in question was whole blood, obtained in connection with sensitization to the hapten diphenylcyclopropenone (DPC). The TCR sequence derives from a woman in her twenties or thirties with alopecia areata. Some clones in this sample may be carry-over from other donors' samples. The J gene is TRBJ2-5, the V gene TRBV6-2 or TRBV6-3; weak D call: TRBD2 (6 bases). The CDR3 region is CASSFRDLKETQYF. CDR3 in DNA: TGTGCCAGCAGTTTCCGGGACTTAAAAGAGACCCAGTACTTC.